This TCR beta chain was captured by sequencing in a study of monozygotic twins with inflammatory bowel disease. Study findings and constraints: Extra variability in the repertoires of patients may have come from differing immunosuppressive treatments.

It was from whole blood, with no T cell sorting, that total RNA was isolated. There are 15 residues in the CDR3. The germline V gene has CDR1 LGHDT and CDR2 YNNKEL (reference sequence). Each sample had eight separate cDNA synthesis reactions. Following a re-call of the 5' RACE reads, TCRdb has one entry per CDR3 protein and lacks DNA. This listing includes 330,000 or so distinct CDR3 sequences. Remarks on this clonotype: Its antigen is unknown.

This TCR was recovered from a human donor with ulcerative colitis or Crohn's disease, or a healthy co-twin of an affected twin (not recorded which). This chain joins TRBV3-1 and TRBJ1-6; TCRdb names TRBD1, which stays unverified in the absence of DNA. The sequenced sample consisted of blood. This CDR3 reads CASSRGTAYNSPLHF.